This T cell receptor (beta chain) appears in the sequencing data of a study of PD-1 blockade in classical Hodgkin lymphoma. Using immunoSEQ multiplex PCR, the repertoire was profiled, and TCRdb retains in-frame clones only, with some absent. The data show fewer than 20,000 clones, with roughly 90% seen just once and roughly 0.5% held by the top ten. Time point described: newly diagnosed, previously untreated cHL patient sample. Isolation of CD4+ T cells from thawed PBMCs was performed by magnetic negative selection. Researchers used newly diagnosed, untreated classical Hodgkin lymphoma PBMCs for comparison. Comments on this clone: Its specificity is unknown.

The ends were cut back, 4 bases at V and 0 bases at J, with 9 bases in the middle. CDR1 LNHDA and CDR2 SQIVND come from the germline V gene (reference sequence). CDR3 length equals 14 residues. General study points: TCR diversity at baseline was reported to be reduced in newly diagnosed patients relative to healthy donors. Sources of repertoire differences remain undefined, possibly disease activity or prior therapy.

Sequenced sample: CD4+ T cells from blood. This receptor was obtained from a human donor with classical Hodgkin lymphoma. J is TRBJ2-5 and V is TRBV19; D perhaps matches TRBD1 (6 bases). The CDR3 DNA is TGTGCCAGTAGTAAGAGGACAGACCAAGAGACCCAGTACTTC. Protein sequence: CASSKRTDQETQYF.